These 4 T cell receptor beta chains were sequenced from one sample in a study of identifying expanded T cells in peripheral blood. The repertoire was sequenced with immunoSEQ multiplex PCR; TCRdb's copy has only in-frame clones and lacks some. The sample has about 86,000 clones; nearly 90% are singletons. Sample: blood. These receptors all stem from a person aged 18-69 years in good health.

V and J are TRBV10-3 and TRBJ1-2; D not certain. Trimming removed 3 bases from V and 5 bases from J, with 13 bases in between. The germline V gene has CDR1 ENHRY and CDR2 SYGVKD. The CDR3 is 14 residues long. In nucleotides, the CDR3 is TGTGCCATCAGTGAAGAGGGCGGCTTTTATGGCTACACCTTC. Amino acid sequence: CAISEEGGFYGYTF.

The chain is built from TRBV5-1 and TRBJ1-1; D ambiguous. The V and J ends lost 3 bases and 0 bases respectively, with 6 bases between them. Germline V gene sequence: CDR1 SGHRS, CDR2 YFSETQ. This CDR3 is 13 amino acids long. This CDR3 reads CASSSALNTEAFF. CDR3 DNA sequence: TGCGCCAGCAGCTCAGCCCTGAACACTGAAGCTTTCTTT.

This chain connects TRBV30 to TRBJ1-2, with TRBD1 matching 7 bases. This CDR3 is built from 13 residues. Germline CDR1 reads GTSNPN; CDR2 reads SVGIG (reference sequence). Trimming at V came to 5 bases and at J to 5 bases, leaving 8 bases not matched to a gene. For the CDR3, the DNA is TGTGCCTGGGCTAAGGGACAGCATTATGGCTACACCTTC. This gives the protein CAWAKGQHYGYTF.

This clone was seen only once. The chain carries TRBV19 and TRBJ1-5, with D tentatively TRBD1 (5 bases). V was cut by 5 bases and J by 6 bases, with 14 bases left in between. The CDR3 length is 14 residues. Germline assignment: CDR1 LNHDA and CDR2 SQIVND (reference sequence). The CDR3 protein is CASSVRGVGQPQHF. In DNA form, the CDR3 reads TGTGCCAGTAGTGTGAGGGGAGTAGGTCAGCCCCAGCATTTT.